This T cell receptor (beta chain) was sequenced during a study of early T cells in non-severe SARS-CoV-2 infection. This clonotype has a count of ten or more. Antigen specificity is unknown. Germline CDR1 and CDR2: SGHTA and FQGNSA. This CDR3 is 13 amino acids long. V lost 10 bases, J lost 5 bases, and 17 bases lay in between. Individual cDNA molecules received unique molecular identifiers during library preparation. TCRdb re-called the 5' RACE reads through MiXCR, storing one row per CDR3 protein. The table includes about 21,000 distinct CDR3 sequences, 5% to 6% detected once. General observations from the study: VDJdb matching, biased toward anti-spike CD8 responses, missed private and CD4 specificities.

J is TRBJ2-5 and V is TRBV7-2; D assignment may be TRBD1 or TRBD2 (5 bases each). The TCR comes from an adult who was a healthcare worker with PCR-confirmed SARS-CoV-2 infection or an uninfected control (not recorded which). The sample in question was whole blood, obtained at baseline. The CDR3 DNA reads TGTGCCACAGGGACGGGACGGGTGGAGACCCAGTACTTC. Protein: CATGTGRVETQYF.